The 23 T cell receptor beta chains listed next were all sequenced from one sample in a study of regulatory T cells in long-lasting Graves disease. The TCR beta library used iRepertoire HTBI primers with Arm-PCR amplification of CDR3. MiXCR, applied by TCRdb to the multiplex PCR reads, yields one record per CDR3 protein. The sample lists about 370,000 distinct CDR3 sequences, about 14% occurring once. Time point here: newly diagnosed GD, antithyroid drugs for less than 3 months. Extracted RNA from PBMCs served as the source of the TCR library. The sequencing here drew on peripheral blood mononuclear cells (PBMCs), taken at new diagnosis, from a patient treated with antithyroid drugs. These receptors originate from a female donor with Graves disease.

Remarks on this clonotype: One base away lies a much larger clone, so this may be a sequencing read error. Because it lacks the conserved phenylalanine or tryptophan at the end, this CDR3 is likely a read error. The chain has TRBV28 and TRBJ1-1; D is ambiguous. Trimming shortened V by 8 bases and J by 0 bases, and 4 bases separated the two germline ends. CDR1 is MDHEN and CDR2 is SYDVKM in the germline V gene. This CDR3 region has 11 residues. CDR3 amino acids: CASHMNTEAFL. The CDR3 DNA sequence: TGTGCCAGCCACATGAACACTGAAGCTTTCTTG.

This clonotype appeared a few times. The CDR3 sequence: CASSLSGIIDEQYF. CDR3 coding DNA: TGTGCCAGCAGCTTAAGCGGGATAATCGACGAGCAGTACTTC. This chain connects TRBV7-2 to TRBJ2-7, with 7 bases that match TRBD2. Looked up from germline, CDR1 is SGHTA and CDR2 is FQGNSA. The CDR3 has 14 amino acids. With 2 bases clipped from V and 5 bases from J, the junction kept 6 bases outside the gene matches.

This clonotype was observed many times. V is TRBV20-1 and J is TRBJ2-3; D tentatively fits TRBD1 or TRBD2 (6 bases each). V was trimmed by 6 bases and J by 5 bases, leaving 18 bases between them. CDR1 and CDR2 from the germline V gene are DFQATT and SNEGSKA (reference sequence). The CDR3 contains 14 residues. The CDR3 DNA sequence: TGCAGTGCCCCTGGCTTGGGGGGCATAGATACGCAGTATTTT. This gives the protein CSAPGLGGIDTQYF.

This clonotype was observed at least ten times. The rearrangement links TRBV7-8 to TRBJ1-1; D might be TRBD1 (6 bases). V was cut by 5 bases and J by 2 bases, with 15 bases left in between. This CDR3 is built from 15 residues. CDR1 is SGHVS, CDR2 FQNEAQ, per germline. CDR3 in amino acids: CASSPTRGRNTEAFF. The CDR3 bases are TGTGCCAGCAGCCCGACCAGGGGACGCAACACTGAAGCTTTCTTT.

In the case of this clonotype: A much larger clone sits a single nucleotide away, making a read error possible. The chain links TRBV27 to TRBJ2-3, with a tentative D call TRBD2 (5 bases). Germline-derived CDR1 and CDR2 are MNHEY and SMNVEV (reference sequence). The CDR3 covers 13 residues. The chain's CDR3 is CTSSLSYSAEEYF. The CDR3, as DNA: TGTACCAGCAGTTTATCGTACTCGGCGGAGGAGTATTTT.

V is TRBV6-1 and J is TRBJ2-7, with 7 bases fitting TRBD1. J lost 2 bases, V lost 9 bases, and 13 bases had no gene match. The CDR3 loop spans 15 amino acids. Germline V CDR1 and CDR2: MNHNS, SASEGT. The CDR3 is CASSRPGQTAYEQYF. As DNA, the CDR3 is TGTGCCAGTTCAAGACCGGGACAGACCGCCTACGAGCAGTACTTC.

The chain couples TRBV5-1 to TRBJ2-1, with 12 nucleotides matching TRBD2. The CDR3 loop spans 15 amino acids. Trimming cost V 0 bases and J 11 bases; bases outside gene matches: 6. The germline CDR1 and CDR2 sequences are SGHRS and YFSETQ. CDR3 amino acids: CASSLEGLAGGKQFF. The CDR3 DNA reads TGCGCCAGCAGCTTGGAAGGGCTAGCGGGGGGGAAGCAGTTCTTC.

To note about this clonotype: A read error is likely, as this CDR3 ends without the conserved phenylalanine or tryptophan. The chain employs TRBV6-1 and TRBJ1-2; 9 bases align to TRBD1. CDR3 length: 16 amino acids. Trimming cost V 4 bases and J 8 bases; bases outside gene matches: 14. Germline V gives CDR1 MNHNS, CDR2 SASEGT. CDR3 nucleotides: TGTGCCAGCAGTGTGGGATCGGGGACAGGGCCAAAAGGCTACACCGTC. Its translation: CASSVGSGTGPKGYTV.

This clonotype was seen many times. The rearrangement uses TRBV7-9 and TRBJ2-1, with D unresolved. The CDR3 is 16 amino acids. V was trimmed by 5 bases and J by 0 bases, leaving 14 bases between them. Germline CDR1 and CDR2: SEHNR and FQNEAQ (reference sequence). The CDR3 DNA reads as TGTGCCAGCAGCCCCTCATCGATGAGCTCCTACAATGAGCAGTTCTTC. Its translation: CASSPSSMSSYNEQFF.

This clonotype was seen at least ten times. V usage is TRBV11-1 and J usage is TRBJ2-4, with D maybe TRBD1 (6 bases). Per germline, CDR1 SGHAT and CDR2 FQDESV (reference sequence). The CDR3 contains 18 residues. The V end was cut by 1 base, the J end by 0 bases, with 16 bases between. The CDR3 bases are TGTGCCAGCAGCTTAGGGGGGCAGAGGTTTGGAGCCAAAAACATTCAGTACTTC. Protein sequence: CASSLGGQRFGAKNIQYF. The variable domain in full, with the rest retrieved from reference TRBV11-1 and TRBJ2-4, is EAEVAQSPRYKITEKSQAVAFWCDPISGHATLYWYRQILGQGPELLVQFQDESVVDDSQLPKDRFSAERLKGVDSTLKIQPAELGDSAMYLCASSLGGQRFGAKNIQYFGAGTRLSVL.

This clonotype showed up just once. The rearrangement joins TRBV11-2 to TRBJ1-4; 8 bases fit TRBD1. V shed 5 bases and J 7 bases; nucleotides not matched to a gene: 9. The germline V gene has CDR1 SGHAT and CDR2 FQNNGV. This CDR3 comprises 15 residues. The CDR3 nucleotides are TGTGCCAGCAGCGACGACAGGGGATGGGGTGAAAAACTGTTTTTT. It is translated as CASSDDRGWGEKLFF.

This clonotype was observed many times. The chain combines TRBV5-8 with TRBJ1-2; 7 positions match TRBD1. Germline CDR1 and CDR2: SGHTS and YDEGEE. Losses at the gene ends were 7 bases for V and 4 bases for J; bases not matched to a gene: 7. The CDR3 sequence is 13 residues long. CDR3 protein: CASSLGQTYGYTF. The CDR3 nucleotides read TGTGCCAGCTCATTGGGACAGACCTATGGCTACACCTTC.

This clonotype appeared a few times. The chain has TRBV10-2 and TRBJ2-1; 12 nucleotides align to TRBD2. The germline V gene has CDR1 WSHSY and CDR2 SAAADI. Germline trimming cut 8 bases from V and 5 bases from J; bases unmatched to any gene: 13. The length of the CDR3 is 17 residues. CDR3 in DNA: TGCGCCAGCCGCTCGACTAGCGGGAGCCTCTGGGACAATGAGCAGTTCTTC. Protein product: CASRSTSGSLWDNEQFF.

The gene calls are TRBV20-1 and TRBJ2-3; D is unclear. Deletions cut 1 base from V and 3 bases from J, with 5 bases between. This CDR3 is 12 amino acids long. CDR1 is DFQATT, CDR2 SNEGSKA, per germline (reference sequence). In DNA, the CDR3 is TGCAGTGCTAGAGGCAAAACAGATACGCAGTATTTT. This sequence encodes CSARGKTDTQYF.

The gene calls are TRBV6-2 or TRBV6-3 and TRBJ1-2; D is uncertain. Germline V gene sequence: CDR1 MNHEY, CDR2 SVGEGT. The CDR3 loop spans 13 amino acids. V lost 10 bases, J lost 2 bases, and 14 bases lay in between. CDR3 loop: CATTPGFNYGYTF. The DNA of the CDR3 is TGTGCCACCACACCAGGATTCAACTATGGCTACACCTTC.

This clonotype has just a few counts. The chain has TRBV6-5 and TRBJ1-1; D is ambiguous. The CDR3 sequence is 14 residues long. Trimming took 2 bases from V and 5 from J, leaving 12 bases between them. Germline V gives CDR1 MNHEY, CDR2 SVGAGI. The CDR3, as DNA: TGTGCCAGCAGTTACGAGGGCCGCAGTACTGAAGCTTTCTTT. Its translation is CASSYEGRSTEAFF.

There are a few counts of this clonotype. The chain joins TRBV3-1 to TRBJ2-1; 9 bases align to TRBD2. The length of the CDR3 is 18 residues. From germline, CDR1 is LGHDT and CDR2 YNNKEL (reference sequence). The junction had 18 bases not matched to a gene; V was cut back by 4 bases and J by 8 bases. The CDR3 DNA is TGTGCCAGCAGCCCGGAAGGTTCTAGGCTAGCGGGGCTAGATGAGCAGTTCTTC. The encoded protein is CASSPEGSRLAGLDEQFF.

This clonotype was counted ten times or more. The rearrangement uses TRBV6-1 and TRBJ1-5; D might be TRBD1 (5 bases). Germline CDR1 reads MNHNS; CDR2 reads SASEGT. The V gene lost 5 bases and the J gene lost 0 bases, with 23 bases spanning the gap. This CDR3 has 19 residues. CDR3 residues: CASSRERRGAGNSNQPQHF. The CDR3 DNA sequence: TGTGCCAGCAGTCGCGAAAGGAGGGGCGCGGGTAATAGCAATCAGCCCCAGCATTTT.

The table lists this clonotype with a count of one. The chain carries TRBV7-8 and TRBJ2-3; 9 positions match TRBD1. The CDR3 contains 18 residues. The V segment lost 2 bases and the J segment 1 base; nucleotides outside the gene matches: 10. Germline values: CDR1 SGHVS, CDR2 FQNEAQ. This CDR3 reads CASSLKLTGGTGTDTQYF. Written as DNA, the CDR3 is TGTGCCAGCAGCTTAAAATTGACAGGGGGGACAGGCACAGATACGCAGTATTTT.

There are many counts of this clonotype. The rearrangement uses TRBV24-1 and TRBJ1-2; D possibly corresponds to TRBD1 (6 bases). Germline V CDR1 and CDR2: KGHDR, SFDVKD. The CDR3 sequence is 12 residues long. The V and J ends lost 3 bases and 14 bases respectively, with 15 bases between them. CDR3 nucleotides: TGTGCCACCAGTGATCTATACAGGGCATATACCTTC. It encodes CATSDLYRAYTF.

This clonotype was seen more than once but under ten times. The V gene is TRBV10-3, the J gene TRBJ2-3, with D hard to call. The CDR3 loop spans 13 amino acids. Germline V gene data show CDR1 as ENHRY and CDR2 as SYGVKD. Trimming took 8 bases from V and 4 from J, leaving 13 bases between them. In DNA form, the CDR3 reads TGTGCCATCCAAGAGGCTGACGCAGATACGCAGTATTTT. Translation gives CAIQEADADTQYF.

This clonotype was counted at least ten times. CDR3 DNA sequence: TGTGCCAGCAGCTCTAGGGACAGCAACTATGGCTACACCTTC. Amino acid sequence: CASSSRDSNYGYTF. This chain joins TRBV5-5 and TRBJ1-2; 7 bases agree with TRBD1. The CDR3 spans 14 residues. Germline trimming cut 3 bases from V and 2 bases from J; bases unmatched to any gene: 4. The germline CDR1 and CDR2 sequences are SGHKS and YYEKEE (reference sequence). Together with reference TRBV5-5 and TRBJ1-2, the CDR3 gives the full variable domain: DAGVTQSPTHLIKTRGQQVTLRCSPISGHKSVSWYQQVLGQGPQFIFQYYEKEERGRGNFPDRFSARQFPNYSSELNVNALLLGDSALYLCASSSRDSNYGYTFGSGTRLTVV.

This clonotype was seen repeatedly, ten times or more. The chain links TRBV7-2 to TRBJ2-1; possibly TRBD1 for D (6 bases). The V and J ends lost 5 bases and 2 bases respectively, with 16 bases between them. CDR1 SGHTA and CDR2 FQGNSA come from the germline V gene. The CDR3 has 16 residues. CDR3 in DNA: TGTGCCAGCAGCCCGGGAAGCGGACAGACCTACAATGAGCAGTTCTTC. It codes for CASSPGSGQTYNEQFF.